These T cell receptor beta chains were read from a single sample in a study of blood T cell repertoires in COVID-19. Produced via immunoSEQ multiplex PCR; TCRdb's table is partial and in-frame only. Among roughly 47,000 clones listed, 70% to 90% were seen once. The sequencing sample was made of peripheral blood. The receptor set was obtained from a woman older than 75 with COVID-19, enrolled during active disease. The CDR3 runs from the conserved cysteine through the conserved F or W. Each record gives: V gene, D gene, J gene, clone size, CDR3 DNA, CDR3 protein. The D gene is left open where the match is weak. Rows may omit the clone size; those that give it use once, few, many or a size class.

TRBV11-1	TRBD1	TRBJ2-5	NA	TGTGCCAGCAGCTTAGGTACCGGGACAGGGTTCGAGACCCAGTACTTC	CASSLGTGTGFETQYF
TRBV6-1	TRBD1	TRBJ2-1	NA	TGTGCCAGCAGTGAAAAATTTACCGGGACAGGGGTGGCTGAGCAGTTCTTC	CASSEKFTGTGVAEQFF
TRBV27	NA	TRBJ2-5	few	TGTGCCAGCAGTTTAGATGCGGGGCGCGGGTGGGAGACCCAGTACTTC	CASSLDAGRGWETQYF
TRBV5-6	NA	TRBJ2-2	NA	TGTGCCAGCAGCCCAGGAATTCAAAGAACCGGGGAGCTGTTTTTT	CASSPGIQRTGELFF
TRBV10-3	TRBD2	TRBJ2-5	NA	TGTGCCATCAGTGAAGGACTAGCGGGAGTGGGGGGGCAAGAGACCCAGTACTTC	CAISEGLAGVGGQETQYF
TRBV12-2	NA	TRBJ2-7	NA	TGTGCAAGTCGCTCCCCGGGACATAACTACGAGCAGTACTTC	CASRSPGHNYEQYF
TRBV5-8	NA	TRBJ2-3	NA	TGTGCCAGCAGCCCTCTACGCGGAGCCGGCACAGATACGCAGTATTTT	CASSPLRGAGTDTQYF
TRBV11-2	NA	TRBJ2-2	once	TGTGCCAGCAGCTACGGTAGAACCGGGGAGCTGTTTTTT	CASSYGRTGELFF
TRBV18	TRBD1	TRBJ1-6	NA	TGTGCCAGCTCACCAAGTCGGGACAGTTTTATATCACCCCTCCACTTT	CASSPSRDSFISPLHF
TRBV6-4	NA	TRBJ1-6	NA	TGTGCCAGCAGACGGGAAGCGGGTTCACCCCTCCACTTT	CASRREAGSPLHF
TRBV7-9	TRBD1	TRBJ2-7	NA	TGTGCCAGCAGCCTCGGACAGGGCGTCTCCTACGAGCAGTACTTC	CASSLGQGVSYEQYF
TRBV9	NA	TRBJ1-1	NA	TGTGCCAGCAGCGTAGATTGGCTGAACACTGAAGCTTTCTTT	CASSVDWLNTEAFF
TRBV6-2/TRBV6-3	TRBD2	TRBJ2-7	NA	TGTGCCAGCAGTATCCCGGGACTAGCGGGAGCAGTCTACGAGCAGTACTTC	CASSIPGLAGAVYEQYF
TRBV7-2	TRBD1	TRBJ1-2	many	TGTGCCAGCAGCTTAGCGGGACAGCTCTATACGGGCTACACCTTC	CASSLAGQLYTGYTF
TRBV5-1	TRBD1	TRBJ1-2	NA	TGCGCCAGCAGCTCTCCGGGACAGGGGAAGAGTGGCTACACCTTC	CASSSPGQGKSGYTF
TRBV28	NA	TRBJ1-2	NA	TGTGCCAGCAGTTTATCAGGACACCGCTTCTATGGCTACACCTTC	CASSLSGHRFYGYTF
TRBV3-1/TRBV3-2	NA	TRBJ1-2	NA	TGTGCCAGCAGCCTTACGGGGGGGGGCGGCTACACCTTC	CASSLTGGGGYTF
TRBV7-2	NA	TRBJ2-5	NA	TGTGCCAGCAGCTTAGTCAAACGAGGGGAGACCCAGTACTTC	CASSLVKRGETQYF
TRBV24-1	NA	TRBJ1-5	few	TGTGCCACCAGTGAAGAGGGAGCGGGCGATCAGCCCCAGCATTTT	CATSEEGAGDQPQHF
TRBV4-2	TRBD2	TRBJ2-1	NA	TGTGCCAGCAGCCAAAAACCTAGCGGGCCTGAGCAGTTCTTC	CASSQKPSGPEQFF
TRBV7-9	TRBD1	TRBJ1-3	once	TGTGCCAGCAGCATCACAGGGGGCAGCTCTGGAAACACCATATATTTT	CASSITGGSSGNTIYF
TRBV19	NA	TRBJ2-7	NA	TGTGCCAGTAGTATTTCGGCTCAAGGGGGCTACGAGCAGTACTTC	CASSISAQGGYEQYF
TRBV19	TRBD2	TRBJ2-2	NA	TGTGCCAGTATCGGGTTTAGCGGGAGGAACACCGGGGAGCTGTTTTTT	CASIGFSGRNTGELFF
TRBV3-1/TRBV3-2	NA	TRBJ1-6	NA	TGTGCCAGCAGCCGGGACACCAATTCACCCCTCCACTTT	CASSRDTNSPLHF
TRBV10-3	TRBD1	TRBJ1-2	NA	TGTGCCATCGACGGACAGGGGTCTAACTATGGCTACACCTTC	CAIDGQGSNYGYTF
TRBV9	NA	TRBJ1-6	NA	TGTGCCAGCAGCCCCTACCCCGAATTGTGGGCGAATTCACCCCTCCACTTT	CASSPYPELWANSPLHF
TRBV7-3	NA	TRBJ2-5	once	TGTGCCAGCAGCCAAGGAAACCAAGAGGCCCAGTACTTC	CASSQGNQEAQYF
TRBV21-1	NA	TRBJ1-2	NA	TGTGCCAGCAGCAAAGGCGGCGATAGCACCCGGCTAGTCTATGGCTACACCTTC	CASSKGGDSTRLVYGYTF
TRBV5-4	NA	TRBJ2-2	few	TGTGCCAGCAGCGCGGGGCAGGACACCGGGGAGCTGTTTTTT	CASSAGQDTGELFF
TRBV27	TRBD1	TRBJ2-3	once	TGTGCCAGCAGCCCTGACCCGGACAGGGGTGGGGTAGATACGCAGTATTTT	CASSPDPDRGGVDTQYF
TRBV5-1	NA	TRBJ2-5	NA	TGCGCCAGCAGCTTGGCGGGATCCGAAGAGACCCAGTACTTC	CASSLAGSEETQYF
TRBV11-3	TRBD1	TRBJ1-2	NA	TGTGCCAGCAGCTTAGATCGGGACAGGGGGCTGAGAAACTATGGCTACACCTTC	CASSLDRDRGLRNYGYTF
TRBV4-3	TRBD1	TRBJ2-2	NA	TGCGCCAGCCGCCGGGACAGGGCCACCGGGGAGCTGTTTTTT	CASRRDRATGELFF
TRBV4-3	TRBD1	TRBJ2-7	NA	TGCGCCAGCAGCCAAGAGGGACAGTCAGGCTACGAGCAGTACTTC	CASSQEGQSGYEQYF
TRBV18	TRBD1	TRBJ1-1	NA	TGTGCCAGCTCACCTCAGGGGGCGCGGGAATTTGAAGCTTTCTTT	CASSPQGAREFEAFF
TRBV28	NA	TRBJ2-7	NA	TGTGCCAGCAGTTTCTCTCTACAGGGCCTCTCCTACGAGCAGTACTTC	CASSFSLQGLSYEQYF
TRBV4-2	NA	TRBJ2-5	NA	TGTGCCAGCAGCCAAGGCGACAGCGCCCTCCAAGAGACCCAGTACTTC	CASSQGDSALQETQYF
TRBV28	NA	TRBJ2-1	NA	TGTGCCAGCAGTAGCCGGACAGCTTTTTCCTACAATGAGCAGTTCTTC	CASSSRTAFSYNEQFF
TRBV3-1/TRBV3-2	TRBD2	TRBJ2-5	NA	TGTGCCAGCAGCCAAGATTGGACTAGCGGGGAAGAGACCCAGTACTTC	CASSQDWTSGEETQYF
TRBV27	TRBD1	TRBJ2-1	NA	TGTGCCACCCAGTGGGACAGGGAGTCCTACAATGAGCAGTTCTTC	CATQWDRESYNEQFF
TRBV11-3	NA	TRBJ2-3	NA	TGTGCCAGCAGCTTACAGGGAGATACGCAGTATTTT	CASSLQGDTQYF
TRBV6-4	NA	TRBJ2-6	NA	TGTGCCAGCAGCCCCCAGGGGAAGGGCTCTGGGGCCAACGTCCTGACTTTC	CASSPQGKGSGANVLTF
TRBV7-8	NA	TRBJ2-2	NA	TGTGCCAGCAGCCTCCTCCCGTCCACCGGGGAGCTGTTTTTT	CASSLLPSTGELFF
TRBV6-1	NA	TRBJ2-1	NA	TGTGCCAGCAGTGCAAAGGGAGGGGGCTCCTACAATGAGCAGTTCTTC	CASSAKGGGSYNEQFF
TRBV6-5	NA	TRBJ1-1	NA	TGTGCCAGTCGACCCGGGGGGACCACTGAAGCTTTCTTT	CASRPGGTTEAFF